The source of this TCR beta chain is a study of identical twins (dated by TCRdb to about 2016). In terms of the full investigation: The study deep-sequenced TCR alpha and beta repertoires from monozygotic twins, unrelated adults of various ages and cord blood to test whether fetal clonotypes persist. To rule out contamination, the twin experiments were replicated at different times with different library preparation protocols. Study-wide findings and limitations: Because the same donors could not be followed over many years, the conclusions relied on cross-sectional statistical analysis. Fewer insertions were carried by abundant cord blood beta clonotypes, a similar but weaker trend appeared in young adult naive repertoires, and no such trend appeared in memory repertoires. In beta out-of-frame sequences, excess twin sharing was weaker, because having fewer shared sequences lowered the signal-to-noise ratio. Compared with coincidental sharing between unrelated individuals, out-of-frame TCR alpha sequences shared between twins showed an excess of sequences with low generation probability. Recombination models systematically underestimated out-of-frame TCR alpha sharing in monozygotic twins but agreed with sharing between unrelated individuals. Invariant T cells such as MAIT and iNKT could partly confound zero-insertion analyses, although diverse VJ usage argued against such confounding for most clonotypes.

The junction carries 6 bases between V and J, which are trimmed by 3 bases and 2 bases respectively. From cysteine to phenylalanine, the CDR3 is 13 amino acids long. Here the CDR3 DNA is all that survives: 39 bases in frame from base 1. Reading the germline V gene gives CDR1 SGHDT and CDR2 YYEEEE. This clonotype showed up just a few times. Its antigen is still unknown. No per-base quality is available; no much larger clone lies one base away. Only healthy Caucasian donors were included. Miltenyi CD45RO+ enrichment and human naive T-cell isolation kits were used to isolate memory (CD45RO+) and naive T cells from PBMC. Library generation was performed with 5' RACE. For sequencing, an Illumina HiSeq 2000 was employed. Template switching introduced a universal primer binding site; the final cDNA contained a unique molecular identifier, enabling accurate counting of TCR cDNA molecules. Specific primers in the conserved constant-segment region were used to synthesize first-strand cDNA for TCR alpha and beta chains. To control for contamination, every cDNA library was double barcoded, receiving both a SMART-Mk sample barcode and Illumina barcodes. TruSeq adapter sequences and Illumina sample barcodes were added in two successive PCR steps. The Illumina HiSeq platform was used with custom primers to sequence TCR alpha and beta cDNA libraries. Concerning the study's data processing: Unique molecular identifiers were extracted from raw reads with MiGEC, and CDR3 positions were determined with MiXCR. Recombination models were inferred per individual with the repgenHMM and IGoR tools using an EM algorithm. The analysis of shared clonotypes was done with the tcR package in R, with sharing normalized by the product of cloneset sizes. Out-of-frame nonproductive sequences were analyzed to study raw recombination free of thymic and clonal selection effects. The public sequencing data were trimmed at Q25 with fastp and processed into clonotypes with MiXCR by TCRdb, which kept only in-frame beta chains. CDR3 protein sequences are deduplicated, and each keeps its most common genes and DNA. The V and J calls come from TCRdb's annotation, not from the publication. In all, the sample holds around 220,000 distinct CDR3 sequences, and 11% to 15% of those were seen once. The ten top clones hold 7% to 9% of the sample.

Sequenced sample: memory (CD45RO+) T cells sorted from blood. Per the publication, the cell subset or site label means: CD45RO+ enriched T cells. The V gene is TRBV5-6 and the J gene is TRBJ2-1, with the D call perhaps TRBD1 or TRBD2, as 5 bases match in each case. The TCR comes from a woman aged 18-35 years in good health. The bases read TGTGCCAGCAGCTGGGACCCCTACAATGAGCAGTTCTTC. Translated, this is CASSWDPYNEQFF.